One and the same sample provided the 25 T cell receptor beta chains below, sequenced in a study of shared clonotypes between healthy human individuals. Libraries were prepared by immunoSEQ multiplex PCR; TCRdb keeps only in-frame clonotypes and omits some of them. The table lists about 2.4 million clones, approximately 93% of them singletons. Sample: naive CD4+ T cells from PBMCs. The subset here: CD45RA+ positively selected. These TCRs come from a young man in good health. Some clones in this sample may be carry-over from other donors' samples.

This clone was counted a single time. CDR3 protein: CASSKQETSGNTIYF. In DNA form, the CDR3 reads TGTGCCAGTAGCAAACAGGAAACCTCTGGAAACACCATATATTTT. The gene calls are TRBV19 and TRBJ1-3, with a possible D match to TRBD1 (5 bases). The CDR3 loop spans 15 amino acids. V lost 6 bases and J 0 bases, leaving 12 bases between the germline ends. Germline V CDR1 and CDR2: LNHDA, SQIVND (reference sequence).

A word on this clone: This sample includes further DNA sequences coding for the same CDR3. This sequence joins TRBV28 and TRBJ1-3, with TRBD1 matching over 9 bases. Germline V gene sequence: CDR1 MDHEN, CDR2 SYDVKM. CDR3 length equals 14 residues. V gave up 5 bases and J gave up 4 bases; unmatched junction bases: 3. CDR3 region: CASSIGQGGNTIYF. Here the CDR3 DNA reads TGTGCCAGCAGTATAGGACAGGGGGGAAACACCATATATTTT.

The CDR3 here is CASSPLGTHNEQFF. The CDR3 DNA reads as TGTGCCAGCTCACCGCTGGGGACTCATAATGAGCAGTTCTTC. The chain links TRBV18 to TRBJ2-1; tentatively, D is TRBD2 (6 bases). Germline CDR1 reads KGHSH; CDR2 reads LQKENI. V dropped 3 bases and J dropped 7 bases, with 13 bases sitting between them. This CDR3 contains 14 residues.

This rearrangement joins TRBV7-2 to TRBJ2-1; a possible D gene is TRBD2 (7 bases). V lost 8 bases and J 4 bases, leaving 21 bases between the germline ends. Germline V gene sequence: CDR1 SGHTA, CDR2 FQGNSA. The CDR3 totals 16 residues. The CDR3 loop reads CASFNIGAGAYNEQFF. The CDR3 DNA reads as TGTGCCAGCTTCAATATTGGCGCGGGGGCTTACAATGAGCAGTTCTTC.

The chain carries TRBV28 and TRBJ2-7; possible D gene TRBD1, 6 bases. Germline lookup yields CDR1 MDHEN and CDR2 SYDVKM. V lost 6 bases and J lost 2, with 11 bases in between. The CDR3 sequence is 13 residues long. The CDR3 DNA reads TGTGCCAGCAGCTGGGACACTACCTACGAGCAGTACTTC. It encodes CASSWDTTYEQYF. The variable domain in full, completed from reference TRBV28 and TRBJ2-7, reads DVKVTQSSRYLVKRTGEKVFLECVQDMDHENMFWYRQDPGLGLRLIYFSYDVKMKEKGDIPEGYSVSREKKERFSLILESASTNQTSMYLCASSWDTTYEQYFGPGTRLTVT.

This rearrangement joins TRBV29-1 to TRBJ2-7; the match to TRBD1 covers 7 bases. CDR1 SQVTM and CDR2 ANQGSEA come from the germline V gene. V was clipped by 6 bases and J by 5 bases; unmatched bases: 7. The CDR3 is made up of 12 amino acids. CDR3 region: CSVERQGDEQYF. The DNA of the CDR3 is TGCAGCGTCGAAAGACAGGGCGACGAGCAGTACTTC.

V usage is TRBV11-3 and J usage is TRBJ1-1; tentative D call: TRBD1 (5 bases). V lost 2 bases and J lost 5, with 9 bases in between. CDR1 and CDR2 from the germline V gene are SGHNT and YENEEA. The CDR3 is 13 residues long. In DNA form, the CDR3 reads TGTGCCAGCAGCTTATCGGGGGGGACTGAAGCTTTCTTT. It yields the protein CASSLSGGTEAFF.

The CDR3: CASSPEWGNTEAFF. CDR3 bases: TGCGCCAGCAGCCCAGAGTGGGGGAACACTGAAGCTTTCTTT. The chain employs TRBV5-1 and TRBJ1-1; no clear D. The CDR3 totals 14 residues. The V end lost 4 bases, the J end lost 1 base, and 11 bases lay between the germline ends. Germline V gene data show CDR1 as SGHRS and CDR2 as YFSETQ.

The chain recombines TRBV6-5 with TRBJ2-7, with unresolved D. The CDR3 sequence is 12 residues long. Germline loops: CDR1 MNHEY, CDR2 SVGAGI. The V gene lost 10 bases and the J gene lost 0 bases, with 10 bases spanning the gap. CDR3 region: CATRSISYEQYF. The CDR3 region has the DNA TGTGCCACCCGGTCTATCTCCTACGAGCAGTACTTC.

For the CDR3, the DNA is TGCGCCAGCAGCCAACCGACTAGCGGGGCCTTAAGGTACGAGCAGTACTTC. Its translation is CASSQPTSGALRYEQYF. The chain recombines TRBV4-1 with TRBJ2-7, with 11 bases aligning to TRBD2. CDR1 is MGHRA and CDR2 is YSYEKL in the germline V gene. The V segment lost 2 bases and the J segment 4 bases; nucleotides outside the gene matches: 10. The CDR3 runs 17 residues.

This chain uses TRBV7-8 with TRBJ2-6; 8 nucleotides agree with TRBD1. The CDR3 contains 17 residues. The ends lost 7 bases at V and 0 bases at J; junction bases unmatched: 8. CDR1 SGHVS and CDR2 FQNEAQ come from the germline V gene. CDR3: CASTPDRGNSGANVLTF. The CDR3 coding sequence is TGTGCCAGCACCCCAGACAGGGGAAACTCTGGGGCCAACGTCCTGACTTTC. Together with reference TRBV7-8 and TRBJ2-6, the CDR3 gives the full variable domain: GAGVSQSPRYKVAKRGQDVALRCDPISGHVSLFWYQQALGQGPEFLTYFQNEAQLDKSGLPSDRFFAERPEGSVSTLKIQRTQQEDSAVYLCASTPDRGNSGANVLTFGAGSRLTVL.

V gene TRBV7-3 combines with J gene TRBJ2-1; D possibly corresponds to TRBD2 (5 bases). Trimming took 4 bases from V and 10 from J, leaving 17 bases between them. Germline V gene sequence: CDR1 SGHTA, CDR2 FQGTGA. CDR3 length: 14 amino acids. CDR3 nucleotide sequence: TGTGCCAGCAGCTCGTCTCTGACCGGCGGGGAGCAGTTCTTC. Amino acids: CASSSSLTGGEQFF.

The J gene is TRBJ1-1, the V gene TRBV5-6; 8 bases line up with TRBD1. The germline CDR1 and CDR2 sequences are SGHDT and YYEEEE. Losses at the gene ends were 4 bases for V and 5 bases for J; bases not matched to a gene: 10. This CDR3 is built from 15 residues. CDR3 amino acids: CASSRRMTGDTEAFF. CDR3 bases: TGTGCCAGCAGCCGTCGTATGACAGGGGATACTGAAGCTTTCTTT.

The sample holds one count of this clone. The chain recombines TRBV19 with TRBJ2-2, with 8 bases that match TRBD2. Per the germline V gene, CDR1 is LNHDA and CDR2 is SQIVND (reference sequence). Trimming at V came to 1 base and at J to 6 bases, leaving 7 bases not matched to a gene. This CDR3 has 16 residues. In DNA form, the CDR3 reads TGTGCCAGTAGTATAGTAAATAGCGGGAAGGCCGGGGAGCTGTTTTTT. This translates into CASSIVNSGKAGELFF.

The genes are TRBV18 and TRBJ2-7, with D tentatively TRBD1 (6 bases). There are 14 residues in the CDR3. V lost 0 bases and J 6 bases, leaving 12 bases between the germline ends. CDR1 KGHSH and CDR2 LQKENI come from the germline V gene. The CDR3 bases are TGTGCCAGCTCACCACCGACAGGTCTTGGCGAGCAGTACTTC. This sequence encodes CASSPPTGLGEQYF.

This chain joins TRBV29-1 and TRBJ2-7; no definite D call. The CDR3 has 13 residues. CDR1 and CDR2 from the germline V gene are SQVTM and ANQGSEA. V dropped 4 bases and J dropped 6 bases, with 16 bases sitting between them. In DNA form, the CDR3 reads TGCAGCGTTGCCCATAGGTCCTCCGGCGAGCAGTACTTC. It codes for CSVAHRSSGEQYF.

The chain is built from TRBV19 and TRBJ1-1; the match to TRBD1 covers 7 bases. The V gene end was trimmed by 10 bases and the J gene end by 0 bases; junction bases not matched to a gene: 2. The CDR3 runs 12 residues. CDR1 is LNHDA and CDR2 is SQIVND in the germline V gene (reference sequence). The CDR3 is CATGGLNTEAFF. The CDR3 DNA follows: TGTGCCACAGGGGGTTTGAACACTGAAGCTTTCTTT.

This sequence joins TRBV27 and TRBJ2-7, with 8 bases that match TRBD2. Trimming cost V 7 bases and J 2 bases; bases outside gene matches: 7. Germline values: CDR1 MNHEY, CDR2 SMNVEV (reference sequence). The CDR3 extends over 14 amino acids. This chain's CDR3 is CASIRETSAYEQYF. CDR3 nucleotides: TGTGCCAGCATCCGCGAGACTAGCGCCTACGAGCAGTACTTC.

The chain employs TRBV6-5 and TRBJ1-2, with D possibly TRBD1 on 5 matching bases. Deletions cut 5 bases from V and 2 bases from J, with 12 bases between. CDR1 and CDR2 (germline): MNHEY, SVGAGI. The CDR3 consists of 14 residues. CDR3 protein: CASSPDGGNYGYTF. The CDR3 nucleotides read TGTGCCAGCAGTCCCGATGGGGGAAACTATGGCTACACCTTC.

This clone was seen more than once but under ten times. The rearrangement links TRBV2 to TRBJ1-4, with 7 bases fitting TRBD1. Germline loops: CDR1 SNHLY, CDR2 FYNNEI. This CDR3 contains 14 residues. Trimming took 8 bases from V and 8 from J; bases not matched to a gene: 11. CDR3 sequence: CASRRGQGDEKLFF. CDR3 sequence (DNA): TGTGCCAGCCGAAGAGGGCAGGGGGACGAAAAACTGTTTTTT.

The DNA of the CDR3 is TGTGCCAGCTCCCTGGTCCAGAAGGGGCGAGCGGGGGAGATTATCAATGAGCAGTTCTTC. It specifies CASSLVQKGRAGEIINEQFF. The chain recombines TRBV18 with TRBJ2-1; 8 positions match TRBD2. The length of the CDR3 is 20 residues. Germline V lookup: CDR1 KGHSH, CDR2 LQKENI. Germline trimming cut 6 bases from V and 6 bases from J; bases unmatched to any gene: 25.

Regarding this clone: The same CDR3 can be traced to other DNA sequences in this sample. The chain has TRBV18 and TRBJ2-1; D unresolved. Germline lookup yields CDR1 KGHSH and CDR2 LQKENI. The CDR3 runs to 14 residues. Between the trimmed V and J ends, which lost 2 bases and 1 base, there was a span of 6 bases. The DNA of the CDR3 is TGTGCCAGCTCACCAACTCGATCCTACAATGAGCAGTTCTTC. Its translation: CASSPTRSYNEQFF.

V and J are TRBV5-4 and TRBJ2-5; tentatively, D is TRBD1 (7 bases). V was clipped by 3 bases and J by 4 bases, with 19 bases between them. This CDR3 spans 16 amino acids. CDR1 is SGHNT and CDR2 is YYREEE in the germline V gene (reference sequence). Written as DNA, the CDR3 is TGTGCCAGCAGCTGGAGGGGGACAGTGGGCGGAGAGACCCAGTACTTC. As protein: CASSWRGTVGGETQYF. The variable domain in full, with the rest retrieved from reference TRBV5-4 and TRBJ2-5, is ETGVTQSPTHLIKTRGQQVTLRCSSQSGHNTVSWYQQALGQGPQFIFQYYREEENGRGNFPPRFSGLQFPNYSSELNVNALELDDSALYLCASSWRGTVGGETQYFGPGTRLLVL.

The V gene is TRBV28, the J gene TRBJ2-1; 15 bases are shared with TRBD2. Losses at the gene ends were 3 bases for V and 8 bases for J; bases not matched to a gene: 2. Germline V gives CDR1 MDHEN, CDR2 SYDVKM. The CDR3 consists of 15 residues. The CDR3 loop reads CASSLWTSGRDEQFF. Written as DNA, the CDR3 is TGTGCCAGCAGTTTGTGGACTAGCGGGAGGGATGAGCAGTTCTTC.

The chain has TRBV7-8 and TRBJ2-7; possibly TRBD2 for D (5 bases). Germline V CDR1 and CDR2: SGHVS, FQNEAQ. Trimming stripped 5 bases from V and 3 bases from J, with 29 bases between. CDR3 length: 19 residues. CDR3 region: CASSLLISYVGQSGYEQYF. CDR3 coding DNA: TGTGCCAGCAGCCTATTAATTTCTTACGTAGGGCAAAGCGGCTACGAGCAGTACTTC.